These 28 T cell receptor beta chains came from one sample sequenced in a study of T and B cells in COVID-19 patients. Multiplex PCR with BIOMED2 TRB-A/B primer pools amplified TRB rearrangements. TCRdb redid the calling of the multiplex PCR reads with MiXCR, one entry per CDR3 protein. The sample holds some 8,000 distinct CDR3 sequences, 35% to 50% seen once. Each TRB amplification used 250-500 ng of genomic DNA from blood. The sequenced sample consisted of blood. These receptor sequences come from a human donor who had recovered from COVID-19.

The rearrangement uses TRBV6-1 and TRBJ1-3, with D possibly being TRBD1 (5 bases). The germline CDR1 and CDR2 sequences are MNHNS and SASEGT. The CDR3 is made up of 14 amino acids. Trimming pared 5 bases from V and 10 bases from J, leaving 18 bases between. CDR3 nucleotides: TGTGCCAGCAGTTCCGGGACCGCCGAGCGGACCATATATTTT. Translation gives CASSSGTAERTIYF.

V usage is TRBV19 and J usage is TRBJ2-7; TRBD2 matches 9 bases. V shed 3 bases, J shed 3 bases, and the junction held 6 bases outside the gene matches. Germline V gives CDR1 LNHDA, CDR2 SQIVND (reference sequence). The CDR3 sequence is 15 residues long. This chain's CDR3 is CASSIGRGGVYEQYF. As DNA, the CDR3 is TGTGCCAGTAGTATCGGGCGGGGGGGGGTCTACGAGCAGTACTTC.

This clonotype appeared a few times. The V call is TRBV6-1, the J call TRBJ2-2; 8 bases are a match to TRBD2. CDR3 length: 14 amino acids. Per germline, CDR1 MNHNS and CDR2 SASEGT. J lost 7 bases, V lost 8 bases, and 9 bases had no gene match. The CDR3 DNA reads TGTGCCAGCCTACGGGGGGGCCGTAGCGGGGAGCTGTTTTTT. Its protein product is CASLRGGRSGELFF.

The chain carries TRBV5-6 and TRBJ2-2, with D perhaps TRBD1 (5 bases). Trimming shortened V by 5 bases and J by 6 bases, and 17 bases separated the two germline ends. Germline lookup yields CDR1 SGHDT and CDR2 YYEEEE. This CDR3 spans 15 amino acids. CDR3 loop: CASSRQPARAGELFF. CDR3 bases: TGTGCCAGCAGTCGTCAGCCTGCCAGGGCCGGGGAGCTGTTTTTT.

This clonotype occurred a few times. This chain connects TRBV10-3 to TRBJ2-1; D uncertain. The V end was cut by 3 bases, the J end by 2 bases, with 11 bases between. Looked up from germline, CDR1 is ENHRY and CDR2 is SYGVKD. The CDR3 has 15 residues. The DNA for the CDR3 is TGTGCCATCAGTGAACGGGCACAGACCTACAATGAGCAGTTCTTC. As protein: CAISERAQTYNEQFF.

The V gene is TRBV6-5, the J gene TRBJ1-1; D not resolved. The CDR3 spans 13 residues. Germline V gene lookup returns CDR1 MNHEY and CDR2 SVGAGI. V lost 7 bases and J lost 6, with 15 bases in between. CDR3 region: CASTPKQKSEAFF. The CDR3 DNA is TGTGCCAGCACCCCCAAGCAGAAATCTGAAGCTTTCTTT.

V is TRBV6-2 or TRBV6-3 and J is TRBJ1-5; 7 nucleotides align to TRBD1. The V segment lost 4 bases and the J segment 6 bases; nucleotides outside the gene matches: 3. Germline V lookup: CDR1 MNHEY, CDR2 SVGEGT. The CDR3 is 13 residues long. CDR3 bases: TGTGCCAGCAGTTCGCAGGGGGGTCAGCCCCAGCATTTT. Encoded protein: CASSSQGGQPQHF.

The V and J genes are TRBV7-9 and TRBJ1-4; a weak D match, TRBD1 (5 bases). The V end was cut by 1 base, the J end by 0 bases, with 9 bases between. The V gene's germline CDR1 is SEHNR and CDR2 FQNEAQ (reference sequence). This CDR3 is built from 16 residues. The DNA of the CDR3 is TGTGCCAGCAGCTTAGGGACACTGACAACTAATGAAAAACTGTTTTTT. This sequence encodes CASSLGTLTTNEKLFF. The entire variable domain, with the rest obtained from reference TRBV7-9 and TRBJ1-4, is as follows: DTGVSQNPRHKITKRGQNVTFRCDPISEHNRLYWYRQTLGQGPEFLTYFQNEAQLEKSRLLSDRFSAERPKGSFSTLEIQRTEQGDSAMYLCASSLGTLTTNEKLFFGSGTQLSVL.

This clonotype was counted between two and nine times. The chain combines TRBV29-1 with TRBJ1-1; D possibly corresponds to TRBD1 (6 bases). Germline CDR1 reads SQVTM; CDR2 reads ANQGSEA. The CDR3 length is 16 residues. The V end lost 1 base, the J end lost 3 bases, and 18 bases lay between the germline ends. In DNA, the CDR3 is TGCAGCGTTGAAGGCGGCAGGGGCGTCGCCGACACTGAAGCTTTCTTT. Translating gives CSVEGGRGVADTEAFF. The entire variable domain, with the rest obtained from reference TRBV29-1 and TRBJ1-1, is as follows: SAVISQKPSRDICQRGTSLTIQCQVDSQVTMMFWYRQQPGQSLTLIATANQGSEATYESGFVIDKFPISRPNLTFSTLTVSNMSPEDSSIYLCSVEGGRGVADTEAFFGQGTRLTVV.

By its share, this clonotype is medium-sized (0.01 to 0.1%). The J gene is TRBJ2-1, the V gene TRBV19; TRBD1 matches at 10 bases. V shed 4 bases and J 6 bases; nucleotides not matched to a gene: 9. CDR3 length equals 16 residues. Germline V gene data show CDR1 as LNHDA and CDR2 as SQIVND (reference sequence). The CDR3 loop reads CASSTDRDRGLNEQFF. The CDR3 nucleotides are TGTGCCAGTAGTACGGACCGGGACAGGGGACTCAATGAGCAGTTCTTC.

J is TRBJ2-3 and V is TRBV7-2, with D perhaps TRBD1 (7 bases). Germline V CDR1 and CDR2: SGHTA, FQGNSA. The CDR3 is made up of 16 amino acids. The V and J ends lost 4 bases and 0 bases respectively, with 14 bases between them. CDR3 coding DNA: TGTGCCAGCAGCTACGGGGGACAGTTCAGCACAGATACGCAGTATTTT. Amino acids: CASSYGGQFSTDTQYF. Variable domain in full (rest from reference TRBV7-2 and TRBJ2-3): GAGVSQSPSNKVTEKGKDVELRCDPISGHTALYWYRQSLGQGLEFLIYFQGNSAPDKSGLPSDRFSAERTGGSVSTLTIQRTQQEDSAVYLCASSYGGQFSTDTQYFGPGTRLTVL.

This clonotype is medium-sized in the sample. This rearrangement joins TRBV19 to TRBJ2-3; D gene unclear. V lost 8 bases to trimming and J lost 1 base, with 1 base between them. The CDR3 runs 10 residues. Germline values: CDR1 LNHDA, CDR2 SQIVND (reference sequence). This chain's CDR3 is CASGTDTQYF. The CDR3 DNA sequence: TGTGCCAGTGGCACAGATACGCAGTATTTT.

A few counts support this clonotype. The chain has TRBV30 and TRBJ2-3; D uncertain. The V end was cut by 4 bases, the J end by 0 bases, with 5 bases between. CDR1 is GTSNPN, CDR2 SVGIG, per germline (reference sequence). The CDR3 has 12 amino acids. The CDR3 DNA reads as TGTGCCTGGACCTCTAGCACAGATACGCAGTATTTT. Translation: CAWTSSTDTQYF.

The rearrangement links TRBV18 to TRBJ1-1; 7 nucleotides align to TRBD1. The V gene's germline CDR1 is KGHSH and CDR2 LQKENI. This CDR3 comprises 14 residues. Trimming took 6 bases from V and 2 from J; bases not matched to a gene: 6. The CDR3 nucleotides read TGTGCCAGCTCCCTGGGACAGAGTAACACTGAAGCTTTCTTT. It codes for CASSLGQSNTEAFF.

This clonotype was seen a few times. The chain couples TRBV5-4 to TRBJ2-3; 11 bases map to TRBD2. V lost 5 bases, J lost 2 bases, and 7 bases stayed unmatched. This CDR3 region has 16 residues. Germline V gives CDR1 SGHNT, CDR2 YYREEE (reference sequence). The CDR3 region has the DNA TGTGCCAGCAGTCTTAGCGGGGGGGCATTCACAGATACGCAGTATTTT. As protein: CASSLSGGAFTDTQYF.

The chain joins TRBV20-1 to TRBJ2-7; TRBD1 is a possible D gene (8 bases). CDR1 and CDR2 (germline): DFQATT, SNEGSKA (reference sequence). The CDR3 sequence is 13 residues long. The V end lost 5 bases, the J end lost 3 bases, and 14 bases lay between the germline ends. CDR3 in DNA: TGCAGTGCTCTGACAGGGGAGGGCTACGAGCAGTACTTC. It is translated as CSALTGEGYEQYF.

The table lists this clonotype with a count of one. The chain combines TRBV18 with TRBJ1-2; maybe TRBD1 (6 bases). Germline V gene lookup returns CDR1 KGHSH and CDR2 LQKENI. CDR3 length equals 14 residues. With 6 bases removed from V and 3 bases from J, the gap between germline ends came to 14 bases. The CDR3 DNA is TGTGCCAGCTCCCCAAAGGACAGCCACTATGGCTACACCTTC. As protein: CASSPKDSHYGYTF.

This chain connects TRBV18 to TRBJ2-7; possibly TRBD2 for D (5 bases). With 1 base removed from V and 5 bases from J, the gap between germline ends came to 9 bases. This CDR3 spans 13 amino acids. Germline V gene data show CDR1 as KGHSH and CDR2 as LQKENI. DNA for the CDR3: TGTGCCAGCTCACCACGGAGGACGGACGAGCAGTACTTC. Its translation: CASSPRRTDEQYF.

The CDR3 protein is CSVATPGVGGYTF. The CDR3 DNA reads as TGCAGCGTCGCGACCCCCGGGGTTGGAGGCTACACCTTC. The chain uses TRBV29-1 and TRBJ1-2, with D unresolved. The V gene lost 6 bases and the J gene lost 8 bases, with 19 bases spanning the gap. This CDR3 spans 13 amino acids. CDR1 and CDR2 (germline): SQVTM, ANQGSEA.

This chain joins TRBV12-3 or TRBV12-4 and TRBJ2-5; D remains unclear. The CDR3 length is 13 residues. V dropped 0 bases and J dropped 6 bases, with 8 bases sitting between them. CDR3 amino acids: CASSLAGTKTQYF. CDR3 coding DNA: TGTGCCAGCAGTTTAGCAGGCACCAAGACCCAGTACTTC.

The table lists this clonotype with a few counts. V and J are TRBV15 and TRBJ1-2, with 8 bases lining up with TRBD1. V lost 6 bases to trimming and J lost 6 bases; unmatched junction nucleotides: 12. This CDR3 comprises 15 residues. CDR1 and CDR2 from the germline V gene are LNHNV and YYDKDF (reference sequence). The CDR3 loop is CATRADRGPLNGYTF. In DNA, the CDR3 is TGTGCCACCAGGGCAGACAGGGGACCGCTTAATGGCTACACCTTC. The variable domain in full, completed from reference TRBV15 and TRBJ1-2, reads DAMVIQNPRYQVTQFGKPVTLSCSQTLNHNVMYWYQQKSSQAPKLLFHYYDKDFNNEADTPDNFQSRRPNTSFCFLDIRSPGLGDTAMYLCATRADRGPLNGYTFGSGTRLTVV.

The rearrangement uses TRBV5-6 and TRBJ2-1; 11 positions agree with TRBD2. This CDR3 has 15 amino acids. Germline V lookup: CDR1 SGHDT, CDR2 YYEEEE. V was clipped by 5 bases and J by 3 bases; unmatched bases: 4. The CDR3 reads CASSSGLADYNEQFF. The CDR3 coding sequence is TGTGCCAGCAGTTCGGGACTAGCGGACTACAATGAGCAGTTCTTC.

Judged by abundance, this clonotype is medium-sized. The chain employs TRBV7-6 and TRBJ2-2; 12 bases are shared with TRBD1. Germline assignment: CDR1 SGHVS and CDR2 FNYEAQ. The V gene end was trimmed by 1 base and the J gene end by 6 bases; junction bases not matched to a gene: 3. The CDR3 covers 16 residues. CDR3 amino acids: CASSLGGTGGSGELFF. The DNA of the CDR3 is TGTGCCAGCAGCTTAGGTGGGACAGGGGGCTCCGGGGAGCTGTTTTTT.

This chain links TRBV6-5 with TRBJ1-5; no reliable D call. This CDR3 region has 15 residues. Trimming stripped 5 bases from V and 2 bases from J, with 13 bases between. CDR1 and CDR2 (germline): MNHEY, SVGAGI. In DNA form, the CDR3 reads TGTGCCAGCAGTCGTTCGGGCGACGGCAATCAGCCCCAGCATTTT. This translates into CASSRSGDGNQPQHF.

This chain uses TRBV6-1 with TRBJ2-7; D gene unclear. V lost 6 bases and J lost 3, with 15 bases in between. CDR1 and CDR2 (germline): MNHNS, SASEGT. This CDR3 comprises 14 residues. The CDR3 DNA reads TGTGCCAGCAGGCCCGGCATCGTCTTCTACGAGCAGTACGTC. Translation gives CASRPGIVFYEQYV.

This clonotype has just a few counts. The chain links TRBV29-1 to TRBJ1-2; TRBD1 matches 9 bases. Germline V lookup: CDR1 SQVTM, CDR2 ANQGSEA. The trim removed 6 bases at V and 8 bases at J, leaving 10 bases unmatched. The CDR3 sequence is 13 residues long. The CDR3 DNA reads as TGCAGCGTCGGCGACAGGGGGTTCGGGGGCTACACCTTC. Protein product: CSVGDRGFGGYTF.

This clonotype was picked up a small number of times. The J gene is TRBJ1-1, the V gene TRBV19; D possibly corresponds to TRBD1 (5 bases). This CDR3 comprises 13 residues. Germline loops: CDR1 LNHDA, CDR2 SQIVND (reference sequence). The V gene lost 9 bases and the J gene lost 8 bases, with 19 bases spanning the gap. The CDR3 coding sequence is TGTGCCAGCCCCCAGCAGGGAAGTTCGGAAGCTTTCTTT. This sequence encodes CASPQQGSSEAFF. Drawing the rest from reference TRBV19 and TRBJ1-1, the complete variable domain is DGGITQSPKYLFRKEGQNVTLSCEQNLNHDAMYWYRQDPGQGLRLIYYSQIVNDFQKGDIAEGYSVSREKKESFPLTVTSAQKNPTAFYLCASPQQGSSEAFFGQGTRLTVV.

The gene calls are TRBV19 and TRBJ1-5; unclear D gene. The ends were cut back, 1 base at V and 4 bases at J, with 11 bases in the middle. This CDR3 region has 15 residues. Germline lookup yields CDR1 LNHDA and CDR2 SQIVND (reference sequence). CDR3 bases: TGTGCCAGTAGTATAGTTCGACAACCGAATCAGCCCCAGCATTTT. As protein: CASSIVRQPNQPQHF.